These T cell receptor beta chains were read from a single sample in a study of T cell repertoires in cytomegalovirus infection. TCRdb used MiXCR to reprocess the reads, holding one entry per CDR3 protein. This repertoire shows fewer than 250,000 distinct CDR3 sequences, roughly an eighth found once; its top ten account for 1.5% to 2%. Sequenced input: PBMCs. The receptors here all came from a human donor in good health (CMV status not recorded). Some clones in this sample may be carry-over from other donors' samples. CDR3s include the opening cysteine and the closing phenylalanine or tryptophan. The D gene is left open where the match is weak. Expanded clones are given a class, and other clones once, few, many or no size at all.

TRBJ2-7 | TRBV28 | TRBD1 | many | CASSQTGVLYEQYF | TGTGCCAGCAGCCAGACAGGGGTTCTCTACGAGCAGTACTTC
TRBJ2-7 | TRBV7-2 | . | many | CASSLFDYYSREQYF | TGTGCCAGCAGCTTATTCGATTACTATTCGAGGGAGCAGTACTTC
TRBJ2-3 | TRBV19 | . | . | CASSISTGHQDTQYF | TGTGCCAGTAGTATAAGTACAGGGCATCAAGATACGCAGTATTTT
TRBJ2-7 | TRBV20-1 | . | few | CSARERGTYEQYF | TGCAGTGCTAGGGAGAGGGGGACCTACGAGCAGTACTTC
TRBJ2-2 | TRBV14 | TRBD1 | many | CASSRDRGIGELFF | TGTGCCAGCAGCCGGGACAGGGGAATCGGGGAGCTGTTTTTT
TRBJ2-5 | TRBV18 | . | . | CASSPPRGLQETQYF | TGTGCCAGCTCACCACCCCGAGGCCTACAAGAGACCCAGTACTTC
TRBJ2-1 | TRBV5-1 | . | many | CASSPLTPVHNEQFF | TGCGCCAGCAGCCCTCTAACTCCAGTCCACAATGAGCAGTTCTTC
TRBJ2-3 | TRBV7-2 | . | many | CASSPGAVETEYF | TGTGCCAGCAGCCCTGGGGCGGTAGAGACAGAGTATTTT
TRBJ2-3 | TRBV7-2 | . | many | CASSPGGFSTDTQYF | TGTGCCAGCAGCCCCGGAGGGTTTTCTACAGATACGCAGTATTTT
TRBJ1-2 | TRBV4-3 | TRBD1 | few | CASSLTGVGGYTF | TGCGCCAGCAGCCTTACAGGGGTGGGTGGCTACACCTTC
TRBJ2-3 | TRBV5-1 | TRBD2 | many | CASSLALAGRQDTQYF | TGCGCCAGCAGCTTGGCCCTAGCGGGAAGGCAAGATACGCAGTATTTT
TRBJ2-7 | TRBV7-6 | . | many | CASSFYLQGSYEQYF | TGTGCCAGCAGCTTCTACCTACAGGGCTCCTACGAGCAGTACTTC
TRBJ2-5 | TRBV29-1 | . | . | CSVVLQGAGTQYF | TGCAGCGTTGTCCTGCAGGGAGCTGGGACCCAGTACTTC
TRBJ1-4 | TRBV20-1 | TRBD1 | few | CSASGVTGGLEKLFF | TGCAGTGCTAGTGGGGTGACAGGGGGTTTGGAAAAACTGTTTTTT
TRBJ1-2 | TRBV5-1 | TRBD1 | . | CASSYDRVTNYGYTF | TGCGCCAGCAGCTACGACAGGGTAACTAACTATGGCTACACCTTC
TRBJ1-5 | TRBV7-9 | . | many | CASSLGAQPQHF | TGTGCCAGCAGCTTGGGGGCTCAGCCCCAGCATTTT
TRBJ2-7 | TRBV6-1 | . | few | CASRDPPGGEQYF | TGTGCCAGCAGGGACCCCCCCGGAGGCGAGCAGTACTTC
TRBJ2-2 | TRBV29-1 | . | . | CSVEKTGPGELFF | TGCAGCGTTGAGAAGACAGGACCCGGGGAGCTGTTTTTT
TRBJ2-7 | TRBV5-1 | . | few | CASSLARQSYEQYF | TGCGCCAGCAGCTTGGCTCGGCAGTCCTACGAGCAGTACTTC
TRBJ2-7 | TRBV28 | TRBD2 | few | CASTLALSGRAYEQYF | TGTGCCAGCACCCTGGCCCTCAGCGGGAGGGCCTACGAGCAGTACTTC
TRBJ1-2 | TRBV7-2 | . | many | CASSLGGGEGRYGYTF | TGTGCCAGCAGCTTAGGTGGAGGGGAGGGAAGGTATGGCTACACCTTC